This T cell receptor beta chain is drawn from a study of blood T cell repertoires in COVID-19. Study overall: T cells, B-cell-depleted T cells, or PBMCs provided the cDNA or gDNA that served as material.

Germline-derived CDR1 and CDR2 are MGHRA and YSYEKL. The CDR3 sequence is 13 residues long. Trimming took 2 bases from V and 5 from J, leaving 9 bases between them. This study enrolled people aged roughly 18 to 90 from approximately 24 US geographic areas. Exposed volunteers were people who met a COVID-19 case within 2 weeks before study entry. Assay used: immunoSEQ multiplex PCR; TCRdb lists only in-frame clones, some missing. Among a few hundred thousand clones, 82% were seen once, and the ten largest hold around 5%. The sequenced sample consisted of PBMCs or T cells enriched from blood (not recorded which). The receptor's source is a man between 35 and 55 years old who had been exposed to COVID-19. This rearrangement joins TRBV4-1 to TRBJ1-2; TRBD1 might be the D (6 bases). In DNA form, the CDR3 reads TGCGCCAGCAGCCAACCGAGGGGGTATGGCTACACCTTC. It codes for CASSQPRGYGYTF.